The rows below give T cell receptor beta chains drawn from one sample of a study of blood T cells in healthy people across ages. In TCRdb, the 5' RACE reads were re-called with MiXCR into one record per CDR3 protein. The sample has 1.2 million to 1.5 million distinct CDR3 sequences, 42% seen once; the top ten hold roughly 7.7%. What was sequenced was blood. The receptors derive from a woman in her late teens or twenties in good health. The CDR3 runs from the conserved cysteine through the conserved F or W. A D gene is named only where the DNA matches it firmly. A clone size is listed for some rows: how often the clone was seen (once, few, many), or a class if it is expanded.

d_call,clone_size,j_call,v_call,cdr3_aa,cdr3_nt
.,.,TRBJ2-5,TRBV7-9,CSSSLLQETQYF,TGTTCCAGCAGCTTACTTCAAGAGACCCAGTACTTC
.,.,TRBJ2-5,TRBV14,CASKGLQETQYF,TGTGCCAGCAAAGGACTTCAAGAGACCCAGTACTTC
TRBD1,few,TRBJ1-2,TRBV20-1,CSSSGTAYGYTF,TGCAGTAGTTCCGGGACAGCTTATGGCTACACCTTC
TRBD1,.,TRBJ1-2,TRBV28,CASSVGTGTGYGYTF,TGTGCCAGCAGTGTTGGAACCGGGACAGGCTATGGCTACACCTTC
.,.,TRBJ2-1,TRBV6-6,CASSFGLGGNEQFF,TGTGCCAGCAGTTTTGGACTAGGGGGGAATGAGCAGTTCTTC
.,.,TRBJ2-4,TRBV12-3/TRBV12-4,CASSLAHDLAKNIQYF,TGTGCCAGCAGTTTAGCGCATGACCTAGCCAAAAACATTCAGTACTTC
.,few,TRBJ2-5,TRBV7-2,CASSFSPSALIQETQYF,TGTGCCAGCAGCTTCTCGCCGTCGGCGCTAATTCAAGAGACCCAGTACTTC
TRBD2,few,TRBJ2-4,TRBV25-1,CASPGGENIQYF,TGTGCCAGCCCGGGGGGGGAAAACATTCAGTACTTC
.,few,TRBJ1-4,TRBV28,CASSLRDGEVEKLFF,TGTGCCAGCAGTCTCCGGGACGGAGAAGTTGAAAAACTGTTTTTT
.,.,TRBJ2-1,TRBV15,CATSRAGLEQFF,TGTGCCACCAGCAGAGCGGGGCTCGAGCAGTTCTTC